This T cell receptor beta chain was retrieved from a study of blood T cell repertoires in COVID-19. Study details: Acute-phase and convalescent COVID-19 samples originated in the United States, Italy and Spain. PBMCs, B-cell-depleted T cells, or T cells provided the cDNA or gDNA that made up the material.

Generated by immunoSEQ multiplex PCR, the TCRdb table keeps only in-frame clones and is missing some. Among just over 150,000 clones listed, roughly 88% were seen once. Germline values: CDR1 SGHTA, CDR2 FQGNSA. CDR3 length: 15 residues. V shed 3 bases and J 1 base; nucleotides not matched to a gene: 3. This TCR was sampled from a woman in her forties or fifties with acute or convalescent COVID-19. Sequencing was carried out using peripheral blood. This chain connects TRBV7-2 to TRBJ1-2; the match to TRBD1 covers 9 bases. CDR3 amino acids: CASSLGQGYNYGYTF. In DNA form, the CDR3 reads TGTGCCAGCAGCTTGGGACAGGGTTATAACTATGGCTACACCTTC.